This T cell receptor beta chain was identified in a study of cytomegalovirus exposure and HLA in healthy donors. About the study: Per a later analysis, the roughly 670 first-cohort and 120 validation repertoires shared one platform.

The CDR3 has 14 amino acids. Trimming at V came to 6 bases and at J to 2 bases, leaving 8 bases not matched to a gene. The V gene's germline CDR1 is SGHDT and CDR2 YYEEEE. Only in-frame clones appear in the TCRdb table, and some are missing; sequencing was by immunoSEQ multiplex PCR. The sample records over 60,000 clones, 90% to 95% being singletons. The donors were in the approximately 120-subject validation cohort, distinct from the roughly 700-subject first cohort. This clone was observed once. Its antigen is unidentified. Whole-study findings and limits: Reported performance of the classifier showed diagnosis of cytomegalovirus status with high specificity and sensitivity.

The rearrangement joins TRBV5-6 to TRBJ2-7, with 7 bases that match TRBD1. Sequenced sample: PBMCs. The TCR sequence derives from a man younger than 35 in good health and CMV-seropositive. The CDR3 coding sequence is TGTGCCAGCAACCTGGACAGGCGTCCCTACGAGCAGTACTTC. This translates into CASNLDRRPYEQYF.